This TCR beta chain emerged from a study of blood T cell repertoires in COVID-19. The wider study: Material from acute and convalescent COVID-19 was sourced from the United States, Italy and Spain. Sample material is recorded as cDNA or gDNA derived from T cells, B-cell-depleted T cells, or PBMCs.

CDR3 size: 17 residues. Germline loops: CDR1 SGHNT, CDR2 YYREEE (reference sequence). Trimming removed 7 bases from V and 5 bases from J, with 25 bases in between. The method was immunoSEQ multiplex PCR; TCRdb's version includes in-frame clones alone and lacks a portion of them. Of tens of thousands of clones detected, around 89% appear once; the ten largest clones hold 9.5% to 13%. This clone showed up just once. Recovery meant two consecutive negative NP/OP PCR tests, professional clearance, or resolved symptoms. The sequenced sample was PBMCs or T cells enriched from blood (not recorded which). The TCR comes from a woman in her forties who had recovered from COVID-19. The rearrangement uses TRBV5-4 and TRBJ1-5; possibly TRBD1 for D (5 bases). The CDR3: CASQDPPRGLFHQPQHF. The CDR3 DNA sequence: TGTGCCAGCCAGGATCCGCCGAGGGGACTTTTCCATCAGCCCCAGCATTTT.